The clone carrying this TCR beta chain was detected only once. TCR beta sequences were obtained from blood CD8+ and CD4+ T cells. Stable or active relapsing-remitting multiple sclerosis, untreated and meeting revised McDonald criteria, defined the controls. Bulk CD8+ and CD4+ cells came from magnetic negative isolation; CD8+ TEMRA by FACS. Germline CDR1 and CDR2: ENHRY and SYGVKD. The CDR3 runs to 14 residues. The trim removed 6 bases at V and 7 bases at J, leaving 6 bases unmatched. cDNA came from roughly 0.47 to 1 ug RNA primed by random hexamers. The authors amplified TCR beta CDR3 across 54 Vbeta and 13 Jbeta using immunoSEQ multiplex PCR. TCRdb processed the immunoSEQ multiplex PCR reads anew with MiXCR; each CDR3 protein has one entry. The sample has just over 300,000 distinct CDR3 sequences; about 91% are singletons. These data come from a study of CD8 T cells in Susac syndrome.

The clonotype was recovered from a human donor with multiple sclerosis. The sample consisted of CD4+ T cells from PBMCs. V is TRBV10-3 and J is TRBJ1-6; the match to TRBD1 covers 7 bases. In nucleotides, the CDR3 is TGTGCCATCAGCGGGGACAGACGGAATTCACCCCTCCACTTT. Encoded protein: CAISGDRRNSPLHF.